This TCR beta chain was observed in a study of shared clonotypes between healthy human individuals. CD45RO-negative cells were positively selected for CCR7, leaving out terminally differentiated effector memory CD45RA+ cells. This CDR3 contains 15 residues. Per the germline V gene, CDR1 is SEHNR and CDR2 is FQNEAQ (reference sequence). Germline trimming cut 4 bases from V and 4 bases from J; bases unmatched to any gene: 7. Libraries were prepared by immunoSEQ multiplex PCR; TCRdb keeps only in-frame clonotypes and omits some of them. The table shows some 1,900,000 clones, with about 95% occurring only once.

The TCR originated in a man between 18 and 35 years old in good health. V is TRBV7-9 and J is TRBJ2-1; 7 bases are a match to TRBD1. Material for sequencing was naive CD8+ T cells sorted from blood. In DNA form, the CDR3 reads TGTGCCAGCAGCTCTCCGGGACAGCATTACAATGAGCAGTTCTTC. Translated, it gives CASSSPGQHYNEQFF.